This T cell receptor (beta chain) stems from a study of cytomegalovirus exposure and HLA in healthy donors. Study-level information: The approximately 120 validation repertoires were produced on the same platform as the roughly 670 repertoires of the first cohort. This was reported in a later analysis. The study, taken as a whole, reports: The authors enumerated 150 to 200 TCR beta chains as linked to cytomegalovirus. Most sequenced TCRs were rare (though some public TCRs occurred in many donors).

To note about this clone: Its specificity is unknown.

TCRdb keeps only in-frame clones here, not all; method: immunoSEQ multiplex PCR. This table holds 200,000 to 250,000 clones, roughly 80% found once. The CDR3 is made up of 14 amino acids. Germline V gene sequence: CDR1 ENHRY, CDR2 SYGVKD. The ends were cut back, 1 base at V and 5 bases at J, with 12 bases in the middle. This chain joins TRBV10-3 and TRBJ2-7, with D maybe TRBD2 (6 bases). Input material: PBMCs. This TCR came from a woman aged 18-29 years in good health and CMV-seronegative. In DNA form, the CDR3 reads TGTGCCATCAGTGAGTTCCCTGGCGGGGACGAGCAGTACTTC. Translation: CAISEFPGGDEQYF.